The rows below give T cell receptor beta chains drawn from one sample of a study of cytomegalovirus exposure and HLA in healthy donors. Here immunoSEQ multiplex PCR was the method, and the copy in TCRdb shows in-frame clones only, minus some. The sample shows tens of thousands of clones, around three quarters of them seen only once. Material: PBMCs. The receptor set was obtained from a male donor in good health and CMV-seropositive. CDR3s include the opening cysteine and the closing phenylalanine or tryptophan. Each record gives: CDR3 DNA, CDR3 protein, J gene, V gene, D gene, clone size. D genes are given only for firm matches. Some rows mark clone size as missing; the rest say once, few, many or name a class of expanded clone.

cdr3_nt: TGTGCCAGCTCACCGGTACAGGGCCGCTCTGGAAACACCATATATTTT
cdr3_aa: CASSPVQGRSGNTIYF
j_call: TRBJ1-3
v_call: TRBV18
d_call: NA
clone_size: NA

cdr3_nt: TGTGCCAGCAGCTTAGGAGGGAGGCTAGCCAAAAACATTCAGTACTTC
cdr3_aa: CASSLGGRLAKNIQYF
j_call: TRBJ2-4
v_call: TRBV7-8
d_call: NA
clone_size: NA

cdr3_nt: TGTGCCAGTAAGGAGGGGACAGGGTACATCACTGAAGCTTTCTTT
cdr3_aa: CASKEGTGYITEAFF
j_call: TRBJ1-1
v_call: TRBV19
d_call: TRBD1
clone_size: NA

cdr3_nt: TGCAGTGCTAGCCCGCTCGCGCCCCTCCACTTT
cdr3_aa: CSASPLAPLHF
j_call: TRBJ1-6
v_call: TRBV20-1
d_call: NA
clone_size: NA

cdr3_nt: TGCGCCAGCAGCCTGCCTTCTCGCGGAGGGCGCACAGATACGCAGTATTTT
cdr3_aa: CASSLPSRGGRTDTQYF
j_call: TRBJ2-3
v_call: TRBV5-1
d_call: NA
clone_size: few

cdr3_nt: TGTGCCTCCTCCAGGGGGAGAGAGACCCAGTACTTC
cdr3_aa: CASSRGRETQYF
j_call: TRBJ2-5
v_call: TRBV19
d_call: TRBD1
clone_size: NA

cdr3_nt: TGCGCCAGCAGCTTGGCCCTGCAAGGGACAAAAGCCTACGAGCAGTACTTC
cdr3_aa: CASSLALQGTKAYEQYF
j_call: TRBJ2-7
v_call: TRBV5-1
d_call: NA
clone_size: NA

cdr3_nt: TGTGCCAGCAGCAAACAGGGGAACACCGGGGAGCTGTTTTTT
cdr3_aa: CASSKQGNTGELFF
j_call: TRBJ2-2
v_call: TRBV6-4
d_call: NA
clone_size: NA

cdr3_nt: TGTGCCAGCAGCGTAGAATCTATTCGGGATACGCAGTATTTT
cdr3_aa: CASSVESIRDTQYF
j_call: TRBJ2-3
v_call: TRBV9
d_call: NA
clone_size: NA

cdr3_nt: TGTGCCAGCTCACCACCGGGACTAGCGGGACCTACCGGGGAGCTGTTTTTT
cdr3_aa: CASSPPGLAGPTGELFF
j_call: TRBJ2-2
v_call: TRBV18
d_call: TRBD2
clone_size: NA

cdr3_nt: TGTGCCAGCAGCGTCGGGACTAGCGGGGGGACGCAAGAGACCCAGTACTTC
cdr3_aa: CASSVGTSGGTQETQYF
j_call: TRBJ2-5
v_call: TRBV9
d_call: TRBD2
clone_size: NA

cdr3_nt: TGTGCCAGCAGCTTAGTTGGAGCGGTTCGCGAGCAGTACTTC
cdr3_aa: CASSLVGAVREQYF
j_call: TRBJ2-7
v_call: TRBV7-2
d_call: NA
clone_size: NA

cdr3_nt: TGTGCCACCAGCAGAGAACAGAACACTGAAGCTTTCTTT
cdr3_aa: CATSREQNTEAFF
j_call: TRBJ1-1
v_call: TRBV15
d_call: NA
clone_size: NA

cdr3_nt: TGTGCCAGCAGCTCACCGACAGGGCAGAGGTACGAGCAGTACTTC
cdr3_aa: CASSSPTGQRYEQYF
j_call: TRBJ2-7
v_call: TRBV5-4
d_call: TRBD1
clone_size: NA

cdr3_nt: TGTGCCAGCAGCGATACAGGGGGGGGCTCCTACGAGCAGTACTTC
cdr3_aa: CASSDTGGGSYEQYF
j_call: TRBJ2-7
v_call: TRBV7-9
d_call: NA
clone_size: NA

cdr3_nt: TGCGCCAGCAGCCAAGACAGGGATGAGCAGTTCTTC
cdr3_aa: CASSQDRDEQFF
j_call: TRBJ2-1
v_call: TRBV4-1
d_call: NA
clone_size: NA

cdr3_nt: TGTGCTAGTGGTTCCGGACTCTCGGGGGCAGATACGCAGTATTTT
cdr3_aa: CASGSGLSGADTQYF
j_call: TRBJ2-3
v_call: TRBV12-5
d_call: NA
clone_size: NA

cdr3_nt: TGCGCCAGCAGCCAAGATGTGGACAGGGTCGGTAGAAACACCATATATTTT
cdr3_aa: CASSQDVDRVGRNTIYF
j_call: TRBJ1-3
v_call: TRBV4-3
d_call: TRBD1
clone_size: NA

cdr3_nt: TGTGCCAGCAGTTTCGGACTAGCGGGGGGCCAAGATACGCAGTATTTT
cdr3_aa: CASSFGLAGGQDTQYF
j_call: TRBJ2-3
v_call: TRBV27
d_call: TRBD2
clone_size: NA

cdr3_nt: TGTGCCAGCAGCTTAGGTGTTGGGACTTTTGATGCGTTCTTC
cdr3_aa: CASSLGVGTFDAFF
j_call: TRBJ2-1
v_call: TRBV11-2
d_call: NA
clone_size: NA

cdr3_nt: TGTGCCTGGAGTGGGTTACGGGTCATCCTCCACTTT
cdr3_aa: CAWSGLRVILHF
j_call: TRBJ1-6
v_call: TRBV30
d_call: NA
clone_size: NA

cdr3_nt: TGTGCCAGCAGACAGGGTTTGAATGAGCAGTTCTTC
cdr3_aa: CASRQGLNEQFF
j_call: TRBJ2-1
v_call: TRBV19
d_call: TRBD1
clone_size: NA

cdr3_nt: TGTGCCAGCAGCCCCCAAGGAGGGGTGTATGGCTACACCTTC
cdr3_aa: CASSPQGGVYGYTF
j_call: TRBJ1-2
v_call: TRBV7-8
d_call: NA
clone_size: NA

cdr3_nt: TGTGCCAGCATTAGGAACAGGGGATCCGCCGGGGAGCTGTTTTTT
cdr3_aa: CASIRNRGSAGELFF
j_call: TRBJ2-2
v_call: TRBV27
d_call: TRBD1
clone_size: few

cdr3_nt: TGTGCCAGCACCGACACCGACAGGGTTAGCAATCAGCCCCAGCATTTT
cdr3_aa: CASTDTDRVSNQPQHF
j_call: TRBJ1-5
v_call: TRBV6-6
d_call: TRBD1
clone_size: NA

cdr3_nt: TGTGCCATCAGTGTAGCAGGGGGTTATGGCTACACCTTC
cdr3_aa: CAISVAGGYGYTF
j_call: TRBJ1-2
v_call: TRBV10-3
d_call: TRBD1
clone_size: NA

cdr3_nt: TGTGCCAGCAGTGAGTCCAGCGGGGTAAACACCGGGGAGCTGTTTTTT
cdr3_aa: CASSESSGVNTGELFF
j_call: TRBJ2-2
v_call: TRBV6-1
d_call: TRBD2
clone_size: NA

cdr3_nt: TGTGCCAGTAGTATGGCCAGGCCCACCTACGAGCAGTACTTC
cdr3_aa: CASSMARPTYEQYF
j_call: TRBJ2-7
v_call: TRBV19
d_call: NA
clone_size: NA

cdr3_nt: TGTGCCAGCAGTGCCCGGGACAGGGCTAATCAGCCCCAGCATTTT
cdr3_aa: CASSARDRANQPQHF
j_call: TRBJ1-5
v_call: TRBV27
d_call: TRBD1
clone_size: NA

cdr3_nt: TGTGCCAGCAGTTACTCCTTCTCGGGACTAAACAATGAGCAGTTCTTC
cdr3_aa: CASSYSFSGLNNEQFF
j_call: TRBJ2-1
v_call: TRBV6-5
d_call: TRBD2
clone_size: NA

cdr3_nt: TGCGCCAGCAGCTTGCGGTTCGCGGGAGAGCAGTACTTC
cdr3_aa: CASSLRFAGEQYF
j_call: TRBJ2-7
v_call: TRBV5-1
d_call: NA
clone_size: NA

cdr3_nt: TGTGCCAGCAGCGATAGATCTCCAGGACTAGTATACCGGGGAGCTGTTTTT
cdr3_aa: CASSDRSPGLVYRGAVF
j_call: TRBJ2-2
v_call: TRBV7-3
d_call: TRBD2
clone_size: NA

cdr3_nt: TGTGCCAGCAACGGACAAGACTATGGCTACACCTTC
cdr3_aa: CASNGQDYGYTF
j_call: TRBJ1-2
v_call: TRBV28
d_call: NA
clone_size: NA

cdr3_nt: TGTGCCAGCAGCCGTGGACAGGGGCTATCCTACGAGCAGTACTTC
cdr3_aa: CASSRGQGLSYEQYF
j_call: TRBJ2-7
v_call: TRBV5-6
d_call: TRBD1
clone_size: NA

cdr3_nt: TGTGCCTGGACGGGACTAGCGGGCACCGGGGGGCTGTTTTTT
cdr3_aa: CAWTGLAGTGGLFF
j_call: TRBJ2-2
v_call: TRBV30
d_call: TRBD2
clone_size: NA

cdr3_nt: TGCGCCAGCAGCGCGGGACAGGGTGGAGTTGAAAAACTGTTTTTT
cdr3_aa: CASSAGQGGVEKLFF
j_call: TRBJ1-4
v_call: TRBV5-1
d_call: TRBD1
clone_size: NA